The table lists the clone carrying this T cell receptor (beta chain) with a few counts. The antigen is not known. The data derive from a study of beta chain features in type 1 diabetes. Study results and caveats: Among patients with Type 1 diabetes, TCRB CDR3s were moderately but significantly shorter in every one of the four CD4+ subsets. Cells that show high TCR expression could be over-represented by cDNA sequencing.

CD45RO/CCR7/CD25/CD127/CD95/CD27 staining was used to isolate CD4+ naive, central memory, regulatory and stem cell-like memory cells by sorting. This CDR3 region has 15 residues. Losses at the gene ends were 2 bases for V and 4 bases for J; bases not matched to a gene: 3. CDR1 ENHRY and CDR2 SYGVKD come from the germline V gene. Investigators reverse transcribed all isolated RNA, so they sequenced expressed TCRB transcripts. Around 3.57 million reads was the average for naive, central memory and regulatory T cell samples. The table came from immunoSEQ multiplex PCR; TCRdb's copy has only in-frame clones and leaves some out. Of 500,000 to 650,000 clones detected, 12% appear once; the ten largest clones hold 0.09% to 0.15%.

The TCR sequence derives from a young man with type 1 diabetes. Material: naive CD4+ T cells from blood. The gene calls are TRBV10-3 and TRBJ2-2; 8 positions agree with TRBD1. CDR3 DNA: TGTGCCATCAGTGAGGTACAGGGGGTCACCGGGGAGCTGTTTTTT. Translation gives CAISEVQGVTGELFF.